This is a list of T cell receptor beta chains from one sample in a study of blood T cell repertoires in COVID-19. Sequencing was performed with immunoSEQ multiplex PCR; in TCRdb, only in-frame clones are kept and a portion is missing. The data show roughly 66,000 clones, about 90% seen once. The sample consisted of peripheral blood. All receptors come from a human donor in a cohort sampled during active COVID-19. Each CDR3 is given with its conserved first and last residue. Each record gives: D gene, clone size, V gene, J gene, CDR3 DNA, CDR3 protein. The D gene is left open where the match is weak. Clone size, where shown, is once, few, many, or a class for clones that have expanded.

NA,NA,TRBV25-1,TRBJ2-1,TGTGCCAGCAGTAGCTCGCCCTCGGACAATGAGCAGTTCTTC,CASSSSPSDNEQFF
TRBD2,few,TRBV5-1,TRBJ2-7,TGCGCCAGCAGCTCTAGCGGGCGGAGCTACGAGCAGTACTTC,CASSSSGRSYEQYF
NA,NA,TRBV5-1,TRBJ1-4,TGCGCCAGCAGCTTTATGGCAGGGAATGAAAAACTGTTTTTT,CASSFMAGNEKLFF
NA,NA,TRBV6-6,TRBJ2-2,TGTGCCAGCAGTTACCCCCTTGGGGCCCACACCGGGGAGCTGTTTTTT,CASSYPLGAHTGELFF
NA,NA,TRBV19,TRBJ1-6,TGTGCCAGTAGTATTCACCGGGACTACAATTCACCCCTCCACTTT,CASSIHRDYNSPLHF
TRBD2,NA,TRBV18,TRBJ2-3,TGTGCCAGCTCACCGGTCGCTAGCGGGGGTATTAAAGATACGCAGTATTTT,CASSPVASGGIKDTQYF
TRBD2,NA,TRBV10-3,TRBJ2-1,TGTGCCATCAGTGAAAGACTAGCGGGAGACAATGAGCAGTTCTTC,CAISERLAGDNEQFF
NA,once,TRBV24-1,TRBJ2-3,TGTGCCACCAGTGAAACCAGGGGATTCACAGATACGCAGTATTTT,CATSETRGFTDTQYF
NA,NA,TRBV27,TRBJ2-5,TGTGCCAGCAGTTCGGACAAGGTTGGGCAGAGGCCCCAGTACTTC,CASSSDKVGQRPQYF
NA,NA,TRBV5-6,TRBJ2-7,TGTGCCAGCAGCGCAGGATACGAGCAGTACTTC,CASSAGYEQYF
NA,NA,TRBV4-1,TRBJ2-1,TGCGCCAGCAGCCAGACAGAGACCTCCTACAATGAGCAGTTCTTC,CASSQTETSYNEQFF
NA,NA,TRBV19,TRBJ2-6,TGTGCCAGTAGTATCACATCCGCTGGGGCCAACGTCCTGACTTTC,CASSITSAGANVLTF
TRBD2,NA,TRBV6-2/TRBV6-3,TRBJ2-3,TGTGCCAGCAGTTATCCTCCGACTAGCGGGAGTAAGACAGATACGCAGTATTTT,CASSYPPTSGSKTDTQYF
TRBD2,NA,TRBV3-1/TRBV3-2,TRBJ2-3,TGTGCCAGCAGCAGACTAGCGGGGGCCACAGATACGCAGTATTTT,CASSRLAGATDTQYF
TRBD1,NA,TRBV7-8,TRBJ1-2,TGTGCCAGCAGCTTCCGACAGGGTGATGGCTACACCTTC,CASSFRQGDGYTF
NA,NA,TRBV19,TRBJ1-2,TGTGCCAGTAGTATCAGGGGAGCTAACTATGGCTACACCTTC,CASSIRGANYGYTF
NA,NA,TRBV21-1,TRBJ2-7,TGTGCCAGTCCGGGAGGAATGTACTTC,CASPGGMYF
TRBD2,once,TRBV7-2,TRBJ2-5,TGTGCCAGCAGCTTAAAGTCGGGAGGTGGGCAAGAGACCCAGTACTTC,CASSLKSGGGQETQYF
NA,NA,TRBV7-2,TRBJ1-2,TGTGCCAGCAGCCTAGAAACCAGTAATTCTGGCTACACCTTC,CASSLETSNSGYTF
NA,NA,TRBV7-8,TRBJ2-7,TGTGCCAGCAGTGGGGACACCCCTCACGTCTCCGAGCAGTACTTC,CASSGDTPHVSEQYF
NA,NA,TRBV12-3/TRBV12-4,TRBJ1-1,TGTGCCAGCAGGCTAACAGGGAACACTGAAGCTTTCTTT,CASRLTGNTEAFF
NA,NA,TRBV28,TRBJ1-4,TGTGCCAGCAGTCCCCGGGAGGGGGCAACTAATGAAAAACTGTTTTTT,CASSPREGATNEKLFF
TRBD1,NA,TRBV19,TRBJ1-2,TGTGCCAGTAGTATAACAGGGGGAGAGGGTGGCTACACCTTC,CASSITGGEGGYTF
NA,NA,TRBV28,TRBJ2-7,TGTGCCAGCAGTACTACTGAGGAGCAGTACTTC,CASSTTEEQYF
NA,NA,TRBV2,TRBJ2-5,TGTGCCACAACGGGAGACATGGAGACCCAGTACTTC,CATTGDMETQYF
TRBD1,NA,TRBV7-6,TRBJ1-1,TGTGCCAGCAGCTTAAACAGGGGGCGCGGAGCAGCTGAAGCTTTCTTT,CASSLNRGRGAAEAFF
NA,few,TRBV28,TRBJ1-1,TGTGCCAGCATCCGACACTTGAACACTGAAGCTTTCTTT,CASIRHLNTEAFF
TRBD2,NA,TRBV23-1,TRBJ2-1,TGCGCCAGCAGTCAATCGAGCGGGGGCAATGAGCAGTTCTTC,CASSQSSGGNEQFF
NA,NA,TRBV7-9,TRBJ2-2,TGTGCCAGCAGCTTAACCCCAGGGCTGAACACCGGGGAGCTGTTTTTT,CASSLTPGLNTGELFF
NA,NA,TRBV7-2,TRBJ2-7,TGTGCCAGCAGCTTATCCGACGAGCAGTACTTC,CASSLSDEQYF
NA,NA,TRBV28,TRBJ2-2,TGTGCCAGCAGCCGCCGGGGGGCGCTGACCGGGGAGCTGTTTTTT,CASSRRGALTGELFF
NA,NA,TRBV7-9,TRBJ1-5,TGTGCCAGCAGCTCATCCCCGGACAGCCCTGATAGCAATCAGCCCCAGCATTTT,CASSSSPDSPDSNQPQHF
NA,NA,TRBV6-2/TRBV6-3,TRBJ1-1,TGTGCCAGCAGTCGCGCCGGAGACGAGGCTTTCTTT,CASSRAGDEAFF
TRBD1,NA,TRBV3-1/TRBV3-2,TRBJ1-2,TGTGCCAGCAGCCAAAGGATCGGGACAGGCTATGGCTACACCTTC,CASSQRIGTGYGYTF
TRBD2,NA,TRBV3-1/TRBV3-2,TRBJ2-3,TGTGCCAGCAGCCAAGTGGGACTAGCGGGCGGCACAGATACGCAGTATTTT,CASSQVGLAGGTDTQYF
TRBD1,once,TRBV4-3,TRBJ1-3,TGCGCCAGCAGCGTCCACAGGGGGCCTACGCGAGGAAACACCATATATTTT,CASSVHRGPTRGNTIYF
TRBD1,NA,TRBV28,TRBJ2-1,TGTGCCAGCAGTTTACAGACAGGGGGTGGCTACAATGAGCAGTTCTTC,CASSLQTGGGYNEQFF
TRBD1,NA,TRBV7-3,TRBJ2-6,TGTGCCAGCAGCTCCAACCCTCGACAGGGACCCTCTGGGGCCAACGTCCTGACTTTC,CASSSNPRQGPSGANVLTF
TRBD1,NA,TRBV28,TRBJ2-1,TGTGCCAGCAGTCCCTCCGGGACAGGGGGCTACAATGAGCAGTTCTTC,CASSPSGTGGYNEQFF
NA,NA,TRBV6-5,TRBJ1-1,TGTGCCAGCAGCGCCGGGGTCCGGAACACTGAAGCTTTCTTT,CASSAGVRNTEAFF
TRBD2,NA,TRBV10-3,TRBJ2-3,TGTGCCACCGCTACAGGGACTAGCGTTTCAGATACGCAGTATTTT,CATATGTSVSDTQYF
TRBD2,NA,TRBV20-1,TRBJ2-7,TGCAGTGCGGGGGGGGCCTACGAGCAGTACTTC,CSAGGAYEQYF
NA,NA,TRBV29-1,TRBJ1-1,TGCAGCGTTGTCGGAGGTTTCGACATGAACACTGAAGCTTTCTTT,CSVVGGFDMNTEAFF
TRBD2,NA,TRBV6-6,TRBJ2-3,TGTGCCAGCAGCCTACTAGCGAACCCTAGCACAGATACGCAGTATTTT,CASSLLANPSTDTQYF
TRBD1,NA,TRBV6-2/TRBV6-3,TRBJ1-1,TGTGCCAGCAGTCAAACTGACAGGGGAACCTGGGAAGCTTTCTTT,CASSQTDRGTWEAFF
TRBD1,NA,TRBV4-3,TRBJ1-1,TGCGCCAGCAGCCAACAGACAGGGGTGGACACTGAAGCTTTCTTT,CASSQQTGVDTEAFF
TRBD2,once,TRBV3-1/TRBV3-2,TRBJ2-1,TGTGCCAGCAGCGAACGGACTAGCGGGATGCCCTGGATGTTCTTC,CASSERTSGMPWMFF
NA,once,TRBV21-1,TRBJ1-6,TGTGCCAGCAGCAAAGTTTACGGGTTAAGCTCCTATAATTCACCCCTCCACTTT,CASSKVYGLSSYNSPLHF